This T cell receptor (beta chain) was recorded in a study of blood T cell repertoires in COVID-19. Study overall: Sources were T cells, B-cell-depleted T cells, or PBMCs; the material itself was cDNA or gDNA.

CDR1 is MNHEY, CDR2 SVGEGT, per germline. Unmatched junction bases numbered 8, after V lost 1 base and J lost 6 bases. The CDR3 covers 17 residues. Authors' methods: Researchers report that nucleated cell counts were estimated from reference gene primer amplification. Sequencing used immunoSEQ multiplex PCR; TCRdb keeps in-frame clones, though not all of them. The D gene and trimming were derived from the DNA, and the V and J assignments and clone size from that table. The sample carries under 150,000 clones, approximately 71% recorded once. Sequencing was carried out using peripheral blood. The sequence came from a woman in her seventies with acute or convalescent COVID-19. The chain couples TRBV6-2 or TRBV6-3 to TRBJ1-6; TRBD1 matches at 8 bases. The CDR3 sequence is CASSYFNPDRGNSPLHF. DNA for the CDR3: TGTGCCAGCAGTTACTTTAACCCCGACAGGGGTAATTCACCCCTCCACTTT.